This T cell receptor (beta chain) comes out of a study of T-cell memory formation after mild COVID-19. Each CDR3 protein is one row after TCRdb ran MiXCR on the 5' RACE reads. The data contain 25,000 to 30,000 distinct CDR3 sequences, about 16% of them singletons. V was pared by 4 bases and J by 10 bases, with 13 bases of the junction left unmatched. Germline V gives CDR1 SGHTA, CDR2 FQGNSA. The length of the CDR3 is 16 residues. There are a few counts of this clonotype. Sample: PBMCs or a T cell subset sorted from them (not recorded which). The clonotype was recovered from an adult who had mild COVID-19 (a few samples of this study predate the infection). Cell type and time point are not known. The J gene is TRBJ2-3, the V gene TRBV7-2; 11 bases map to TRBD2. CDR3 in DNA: TGTGCCAGCAGCTCAACTAGCGGGAGTCGGGTAGGGGCGCAGTATTTT. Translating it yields CASSSTSGSRVGAQYF.